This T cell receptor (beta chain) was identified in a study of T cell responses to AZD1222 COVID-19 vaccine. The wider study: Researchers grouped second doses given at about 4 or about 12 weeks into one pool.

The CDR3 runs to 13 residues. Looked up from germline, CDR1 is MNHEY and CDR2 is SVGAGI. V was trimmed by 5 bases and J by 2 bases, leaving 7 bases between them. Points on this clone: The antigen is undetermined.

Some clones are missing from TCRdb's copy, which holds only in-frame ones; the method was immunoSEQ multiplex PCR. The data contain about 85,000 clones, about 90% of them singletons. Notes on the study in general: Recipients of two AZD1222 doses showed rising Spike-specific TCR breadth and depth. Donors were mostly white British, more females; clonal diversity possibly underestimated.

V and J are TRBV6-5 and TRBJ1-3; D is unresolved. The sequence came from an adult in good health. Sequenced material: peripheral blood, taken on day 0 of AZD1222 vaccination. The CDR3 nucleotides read TGTGCCAGCAGTCCCAGGACTGGAAACACCATATATTTT. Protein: CASSPRTGNTIYF.